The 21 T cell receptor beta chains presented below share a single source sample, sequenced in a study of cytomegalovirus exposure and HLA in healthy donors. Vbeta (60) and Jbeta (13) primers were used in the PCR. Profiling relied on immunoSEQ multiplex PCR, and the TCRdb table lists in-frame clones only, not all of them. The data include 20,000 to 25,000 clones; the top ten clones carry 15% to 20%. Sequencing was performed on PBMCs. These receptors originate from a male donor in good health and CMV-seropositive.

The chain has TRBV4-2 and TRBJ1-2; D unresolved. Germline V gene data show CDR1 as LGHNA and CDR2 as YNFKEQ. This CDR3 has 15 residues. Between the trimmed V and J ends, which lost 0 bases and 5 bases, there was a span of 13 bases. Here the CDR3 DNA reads TGTGCCAGCAGCCAAGACTGGGCCACCCCTTATGGCTACACCTTC. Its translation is CASSQDWATPYGYTF.

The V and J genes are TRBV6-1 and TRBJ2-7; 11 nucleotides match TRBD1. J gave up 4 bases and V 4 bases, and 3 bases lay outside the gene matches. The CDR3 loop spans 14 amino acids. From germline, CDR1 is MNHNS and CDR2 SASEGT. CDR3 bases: TGTGCCAGCAGTGGGACAGGGGGCTGGTACGAGCAGTACTTC. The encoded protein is CASSGTGGWYEQYF.

The CDR3 spells CALVWGQGDTEAFF. The CDR3 DNA is TGTGCCTTGGTCTGGGGACAGGGAGACACTGAAGCTTTCTTT. The chain carries TRBV30 and TRBJ1-1; the match to TRBD1 covers 9 bases. The trim removed 7 bases at V and 3 bases at J, leaving 9 bases unmatched. This CDR3 has 14 residues. The germline V gene encodes CDR1 GTSNPN and CDR2 SVGIG (reference sequence).

The CDR3 nucleotides read TGTGCCAGCAGCTTAGCCGACGGAGCCTACGAGCAGTACTTC. It codes for CASSLADGAYEQYF. The rearrangement uses TRBV7-9 and TRBJ2-7; D is undetermined. The V end was cut by 0 bases, the J end by 2 bases, with 8 bases between. The length of the CDR3 is 14 residues. The germline CDR1 and CDR2 sequences are SEHNR and FQNEAQ (reference sequence). Combining the CDR3 with reference TRBV7-9 and TRBJ2-7 gives the whole variable domain DTGVSQNPRHKITKRGQNVTFRCDPISEHNRLYWYRQTLGQGPEFLTYFQNEAQLEKSRLLSDRFSAERPKGSFSTLEIQRTEQGDSAMYLCASSLADGAYEQYFGPGTRLTVT.

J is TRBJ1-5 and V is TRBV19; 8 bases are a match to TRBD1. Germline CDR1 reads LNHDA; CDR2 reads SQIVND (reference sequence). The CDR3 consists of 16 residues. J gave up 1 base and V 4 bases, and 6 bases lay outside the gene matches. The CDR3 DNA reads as TGTGCCAGTAGTACCAGGGGGCTCCTAAGCAATCAGCCCCAGCATTTT. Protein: CASSTRGLLSNQPQHF.

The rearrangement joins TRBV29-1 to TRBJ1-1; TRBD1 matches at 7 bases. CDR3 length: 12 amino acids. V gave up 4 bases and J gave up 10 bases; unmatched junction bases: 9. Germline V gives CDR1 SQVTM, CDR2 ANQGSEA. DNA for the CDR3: TGCAGCGTTGGTGACAGGGACCAAGGAGCTTTCTTT. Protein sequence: CSVGDRDQGAFF.

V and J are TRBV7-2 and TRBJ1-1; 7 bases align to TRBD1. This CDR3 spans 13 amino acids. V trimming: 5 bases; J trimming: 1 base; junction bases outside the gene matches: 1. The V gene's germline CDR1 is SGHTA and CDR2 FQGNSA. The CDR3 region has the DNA TGTGCCAGCAGCCGACAGGGGAACACTGAAGCTTTCTTT. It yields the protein CASSRQGNTEAFF.

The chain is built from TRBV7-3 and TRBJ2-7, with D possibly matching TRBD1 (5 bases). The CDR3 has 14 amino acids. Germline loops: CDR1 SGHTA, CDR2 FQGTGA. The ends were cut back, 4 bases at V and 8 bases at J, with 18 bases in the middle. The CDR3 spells CASSSMTDSYKQYF. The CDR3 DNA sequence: TGTGCCAGCAGCTCCATGACAGATTCTTACAAGCAGTACTTC.

This CDR3 is CASSSQGRYGYTF. CDR3 DNA sequence: TGTGCCAGCAGTTCTCAGGGGCGGTATGGCTACACCTTC. The chain has TRBV28 and TRBJ1-2; possibly TRBD1 for D (6 bases). This CDR3 is 13 amino acids long. V lost 4 bases and J 5 bases, leaving 11 bases between the germline ends. Germline lookup yields CDR1 MDHEN and CDR2 SYDVKM.

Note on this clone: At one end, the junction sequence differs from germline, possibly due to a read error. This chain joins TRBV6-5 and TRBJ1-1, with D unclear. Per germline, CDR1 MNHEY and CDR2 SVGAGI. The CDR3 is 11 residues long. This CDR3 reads CASWAGSEDFF. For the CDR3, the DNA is TGTGCCAGCTGGGCAGGATCTGAAGATTTCTTT.

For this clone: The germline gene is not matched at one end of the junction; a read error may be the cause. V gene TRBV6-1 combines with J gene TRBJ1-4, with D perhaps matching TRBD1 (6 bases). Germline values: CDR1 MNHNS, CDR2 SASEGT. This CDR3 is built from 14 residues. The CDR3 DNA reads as TGTGCCAGCAATCCACAGGGAACTAAGGAAAAACTGTTTTTT. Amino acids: CASNPQGTKEKLFF.

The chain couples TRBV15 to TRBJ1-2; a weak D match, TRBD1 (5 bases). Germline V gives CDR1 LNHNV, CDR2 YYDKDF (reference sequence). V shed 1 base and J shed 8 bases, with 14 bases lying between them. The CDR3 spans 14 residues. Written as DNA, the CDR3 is TGTGCCACCAGCAGAGGGGGCACCACTGCGGGCTACACCTTC. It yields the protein CATSRGGTTAGYTF.

As DNA, the CDR3 is TGTGCCAGCAGTTTGTATACTCACAGGGGGCGCCCGCCCACTGAAGCTTTCTTT. Translation: CASSLYTHRGRPPTEAFF. The chain carries TRBV28 and TRBJ1-1; 9 bases line up with TRBD1. Germline V CDR1 and CDR2: MDHEN, SYDVKM. This CDR3 has 18 amino acids. V dropped 3 bases and J dropped 4; count of bases not matched to a gene: 15.

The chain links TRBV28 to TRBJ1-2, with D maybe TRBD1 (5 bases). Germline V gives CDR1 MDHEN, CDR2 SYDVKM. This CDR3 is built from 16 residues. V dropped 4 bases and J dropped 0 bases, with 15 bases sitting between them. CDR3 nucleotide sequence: TGTGCCAGCAGTTCACGACAGACTCAAGCTAACTATGGCTACACCTTC. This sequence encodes CASSSRQTQANYGYTF.

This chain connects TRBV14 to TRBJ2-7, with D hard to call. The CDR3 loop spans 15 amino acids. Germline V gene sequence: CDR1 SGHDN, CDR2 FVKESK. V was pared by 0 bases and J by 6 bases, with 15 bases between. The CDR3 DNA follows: TGTGCCAGCAGCCAAGAACGAGCTCTTTCTACCGAGCAGTACTTC. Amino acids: CASSQERALSTEQYF.

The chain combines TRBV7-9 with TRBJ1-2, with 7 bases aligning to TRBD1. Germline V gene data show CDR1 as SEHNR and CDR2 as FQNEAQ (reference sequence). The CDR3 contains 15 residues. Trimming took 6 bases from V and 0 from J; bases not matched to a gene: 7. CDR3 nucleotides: TGTGCCAGCAGATTTACAGGGGAAACTAACTATGGCTACACCTTC. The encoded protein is CASRFTGETNYGYTF.

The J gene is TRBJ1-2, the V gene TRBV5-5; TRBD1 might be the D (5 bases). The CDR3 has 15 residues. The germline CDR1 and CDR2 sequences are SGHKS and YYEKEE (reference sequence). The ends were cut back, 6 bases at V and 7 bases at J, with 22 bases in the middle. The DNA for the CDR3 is TGTGCCAGCATCTTTCTCGTGGGGGAGGGTACTGGCTACACCTTC. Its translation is CASIFLVGEGTGYTF.

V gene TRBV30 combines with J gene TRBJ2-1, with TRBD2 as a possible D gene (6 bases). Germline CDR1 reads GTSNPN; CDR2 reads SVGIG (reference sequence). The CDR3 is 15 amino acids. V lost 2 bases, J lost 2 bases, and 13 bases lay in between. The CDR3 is CAWSSVGGPYNEQFF. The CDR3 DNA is TGTGCCTGGAGTTCGGTGGGAGGTCCCTACAATGAGCAGTTCTTC. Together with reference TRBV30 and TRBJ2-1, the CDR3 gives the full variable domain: SQTIHQWPATLVQPVGSPLSLECTVEGTSNPNLYWYRQAAGRGLQLLFYSVGIGQISSEVPQNLSASRPQDRQFILSSKKLLLSDSGFYLCAWSSVGGPYNEQFFGPGTRLTVL.

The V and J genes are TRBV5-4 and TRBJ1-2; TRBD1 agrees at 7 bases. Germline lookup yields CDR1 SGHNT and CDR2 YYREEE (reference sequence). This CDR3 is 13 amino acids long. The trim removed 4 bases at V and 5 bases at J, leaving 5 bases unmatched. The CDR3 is CASSQGQNYGYTF. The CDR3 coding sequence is TGTGCCAGCAGCCAGGGACAGAATTATGGCTACACCTTC.

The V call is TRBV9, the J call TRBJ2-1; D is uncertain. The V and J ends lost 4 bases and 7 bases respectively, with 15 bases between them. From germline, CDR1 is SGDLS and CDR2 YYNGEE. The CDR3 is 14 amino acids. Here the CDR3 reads CASSMRPSRNEQFF. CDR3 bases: TGTGCCAGCAGCATGCGGCCGTCCCGGAATGAGCAGTTCTTC.

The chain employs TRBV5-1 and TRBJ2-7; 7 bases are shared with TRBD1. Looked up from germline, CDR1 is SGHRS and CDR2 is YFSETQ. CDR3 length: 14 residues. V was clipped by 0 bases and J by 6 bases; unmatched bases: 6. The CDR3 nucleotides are TGCGCCAGCAGCTTGGTGTTACAGGGGCGCGAGCAGTACTTC. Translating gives CASSLVLQGREQYF.